The 17 T cell receptor beta chains below all came from one sample that was sequenced in a study of T cell responses to AZD1222 COVID-19 vaccine. Produced via immunoSEQ multiplex PCR; TCRdb's table is partial and in-frame only. The table shows roughly 140,000 clones, with more than 85% occurring only once. Sequencing was performed on peripheral blood, taken on day 0 of AZD1222 vaccination. These receptors came from an adult in good health.

V and J are TRBV5-1 and TRBJ2-7, with a weak D call TRBD1 (6 bases). The CDR3 has 14 amino acids. V gave up 0 bases and J gave up 3 bases, with 10 bases separating them. Germline V lookup: CDR1 SGHRS, CDR2 YFSETQ. The CDR3 sequence is CASSLDGTLYEQYF. The CDR3 DNA follows: TGCGCCAGCAGCTTGGATGGGACACTCTACGAGCAGTACTTC. Supplemented by reference TRBV5-1 and TRBJ2-7, the full variable domain reads KAGVTQTPRYLIKTRGQQVTLSCSPISGHRSVSWYQQTPGQGLQFLFEYFSETQRNKGNFPGRFSGRQFSNSRSEMNVSTLELGDSALYLCASSLDGTLYEQYFGPGTRLTVT.

CDR3: CASSLGQGAEPQHF. The CDR3 bases are TGTGCCAGTAGTCTCGGACAGGGGGCAGAGCCCCAGCATTTT. The chain has TRBV19 and TRBJ1-5, with 11 positions matching TRBD1. CDR3 length: 14 residues. The V and J ends lost 5 bases and 8 bases, in that order; junction bases with no gene match: 5. Germline-derived CDR1 and CDR2 are LNHDA and SQIVND (reference sequence).

This clone showed up just a few times. This sequence joins TRBV6-1 and TRBJ1-2, with D hard to call. Per the germline V gene, CDR1 is MNHNS and CDR2 is SASEGT. This CDR3 is built from 11 residues. Deletions cut 3 bases from V and 8 bases from J, with 7 bases between. In DNA, the CDR3 is TGTGCCAGCAGTGACAACCGGGGCTACACCTTC. Its protein is CASSDNRGYTF.

This chain joins TRBV19 and TRBJ1-1; perhaps TRBD1 as D (6 bases). V lost 3 bases and J lost 2, with 13 bases in between. Germline values: CDR1 LNHDA, CDR2 SQIVND (reference sequence). The CDR3 has 15 residues. The CDR3, as DNA: TGTGCCAGTAGTATTGGTCGGGGGGCCAACACTGAAGCTTTCTTT. Residues: CASSIGRGANTEAFF. Full variable domain (missing parts from reference TRBV19 and TRBJ1-1): DGGITQSPKYLFRKEGQNVTLSCEQNLNHDAMYWYRQDPGQGLRLIYYSQIVNDFQKGDIAEGYSVSREKKESFPLTVTSAQKNPTAFYLCASSIGRGANTEAFFGQGTRLTVV.

DNA for the CDR3: TGTGCCAGCAGCTTGGCGCCCAGTAATTCACCCCTCCACTTT. Residues: CASSLAPSNSPLHF. The genes are TRBV5-6 and TRBJ1-6, with D unclear. Germline CDR1 is SGHDT and CDR2 is YYEEEE. Between the trimmed V and J ends, which lost 0 bases and 6 bases, there was a span of 7 bases. The CDR3 has 14 residues.

CDR3 sequence: CAWTPTHRGRNYGYTF. In DNA form, the CDR3 reads TGTGCCTGGACTCCCACCCACAGGGGCCGTAACTATGGCTACACCTTC. This rearrangement joins TRBV30 to TRBJ1-2; 7 nucleotides line up with TRBD1. CDR1 is GTSNPN, CDR2 SVGIG, per germline (reference sequence). The CDR3 runs 16 residues. V lost 4 bases, J lost 1 base, and 12 bases stayed unmatched.

The CDR3 nucleotides read TGTGCCAGCAGTGTTGAGGGGACTAGCACAGATACGCAGTATTTT. Translated: CASSVEGTSTDTQYF. V usage is TRBV2 and J usage is TRBJ2-3, with D tentatively TRBD2 (6 bases). Between the trimmed V and J ends, which lost 4 bases and 0 bases, there was a span of 11 bases. This CDR3 contains 15 residues. From germline, CDR1 is SNHLY and CDR2 FYNNEI.

The J gene is TRBJ2-2, the V gene TRBV5-8; TRBD2 matches 7 bases. Germline-derived CDR1 and CDR2 are SGHTS and YDEGEE. There are 16 residues in the CDR3. Trimming at V came to 4 bases and at J to 4 bases, leaving 10 bases not matched to a gene. The CDR3 is CASSARWREGTGELFF. CDR3 coding DNA: TGTGCCAGCAGCGCGAGGTGGAGGGAGGGCACCGGGGAGCTGTTTTTT. Variable domain in full (rest from reference TRBV5-8 and TRBJ2-2): EAGVTQSPTHLIKTRGQQATLRCSPISGHTSVYWYQQALGLGLQFLLWYDEGEERNRGNFPPRFSGRQFPNYSSELNVNALELEDSALYLCASSARWREGTGELFFGEGSRLTVL.

The chain has TRBV6-5 and TRBJ1-2; 10 nucleotides align to TRBD1. This CDR3 has 15 residues. V lost 2 bases and J lost 8; bases outside the gene matches: 8. Germline CDR1 reads MNHEY; CDR2 reads SVGAGI. The CDR3, as DNA: TGTGCCAGCAGTTACCGCCGGGGACAGGGGAAAGGCTACACCTTC. Its protein product is CASSYRRGQGKGYTF.

V and J are TRBV7-9 and TRBJ1-2, with D hard to call. Germline loops: CDR1 SEHNR, CDR2 FQNEAQ (reference sequence). This CDR3 is 12 amino acids long. The V end lost 1 base, the J end lost 7 bases, and 7 bases lay between the germline ends. Written as DNA, the CDR3 is TGTGCCAGCAGCTTAGAAACTGGTGGCTACACCTTC. Its protein is CASSLETGGYTF. The whole variable domain, remainder taken from reference TRBV7-9 and TRBJ1-2, is DTGVSQNPRHKITKRGQNVTFRCDPISEHNRLYWYRQTLGQGPEFLTYFQNEAQLEKSRLLSDRFSAERPKGSFSTLEIQRTEQGDSAMYLCASSLETGGYTFGSGTRLTVV.

The V and J genes are TRBV5-1 and TRBJ1-6, with D possibly being TRBD1 (5 bases). The germline V gene encodes CDR1 SGHRS and CDR2 YFSETQ. Deletions cut 6 bases from V and 8 bases from J, with 18 bases between. This CDR3 region has 15 residues. CDR3 nucleotide sequence: TGCGCCAGCAAGTGGGGGGATTCCGTTGATTCACCCCTCCACTTT. Its translation is CASKWGDSVDSPLHF.

This clone was seen just once. This chain connects TRBV2 to TRBJ1-4, with D unresolved. Looked up from germline, CDR1 is SNHLY and CDR2 is FYNNEI. The V gene lost 6 bases and the J gene lost 4 bases, with 18 bases spanning the gap. This CDR3 spans 16 amino acids. The CDR3: CASREPGGVINEKLFF. The CDR3 DNA reads TGTGCCAGCAGGGAGCCGGGCGGGGTGATTAATGAAAAACTGTTTTTT.

This sequence joins TRBV27 and TRBJ1-6; D call uncertain. CDR1 and CDR2 (germline): MNHEY, SMNVEV (reference sequence). V lost 3 bases and J 11 bases, leaving 14 bases between the germline ends. CDR3 length: 14 amino acids. The CDR3 region has the DNA TGTGCCAGCAGTTTTCAGGACCGCGTGGCACCCCTCCACTTT. It translates to CASSFQDRVAPLHF.

The chain couples TRBV7-9 to TRBJ1-3, with D maybe TRBD1 (5 bases). The V and J ends lost 8 bases and 5 bases respectively, with 13 bases between them. CDR1 and CDR2 from the germline V gene are SEHNR and FQNEAQ (reference sequence). The CDR3 length is 13 residues. The DNA of the CDR3 is TGTGCCAGCGATTCTGGGGGGAGAAACACCATATATTTT. Its protein is CASDSGGRNTIYF.

The rearrangement joins TRBV5-1 to TRBJ2-2, with D possibly being TRBD1 or TRBD2 (5 bases each). V lost 4 bases, J lost 2 bases, and 12 bases lay in between. The CDR3 sequence is 15 residues long. CDR1 is SGHRS, CDR2 YFSETQ, per germline. CDR3 in DNA: TGCGCCAGCAGCCTCGGGACGGCAAACACCGGGGAGCTGTTTTTT. It specifies CASSLGTANTGELFF.

This clone is a singleton in its sample. The chain employs TRBV9 and TRBJ2-7; D is possibly TRBD2 (6 bases). Germline-derived CDR1 and CDR2 are SGDLS and YYNGEE. This CDR3 has 17 amino acids. The germline V and J ends were trimmed by 4 bases and 2 bases, with 22 bases remaining between them. CDR3 in amino acids: CASSPSAKRLLPYEQYF. The CDR3 coding sequence is TGTGCCAGCAGCCCTAGCGCCAAGCGGCTGTTACCCTACGAGCAGTACTTC. Filled out from reference TRBV9 and TRBJ2-7, the complete variable domain reads DSGVTQTPKHLITATGQRVTLRCSPRSGDLSVYWYQQSLDQGLQFLIQYYNGEERAKGNILERFSAQQFPDLHSELNLSSLELGDSALYFCASSPSAKRLLPYEQYFGPGTRLTVT.

The chain is built from TRBV4-2 and TRBJ2-1; D remains ambiguous. CDR3 length equals 18 residues. Germline CDR1 reads LGHNA; CDR2 reads YNFKEQ. V was clipped by 0 bases and J by 9 bases, with 24 bases between them. The CDR3 region has the DNA TGTGCCAGCAGCCAAGATCCTTACTCGGGTAGCATCCCGCCTGAGCAGTTCTTC. Residues: CASSQDPYSGSIPPEQFF.